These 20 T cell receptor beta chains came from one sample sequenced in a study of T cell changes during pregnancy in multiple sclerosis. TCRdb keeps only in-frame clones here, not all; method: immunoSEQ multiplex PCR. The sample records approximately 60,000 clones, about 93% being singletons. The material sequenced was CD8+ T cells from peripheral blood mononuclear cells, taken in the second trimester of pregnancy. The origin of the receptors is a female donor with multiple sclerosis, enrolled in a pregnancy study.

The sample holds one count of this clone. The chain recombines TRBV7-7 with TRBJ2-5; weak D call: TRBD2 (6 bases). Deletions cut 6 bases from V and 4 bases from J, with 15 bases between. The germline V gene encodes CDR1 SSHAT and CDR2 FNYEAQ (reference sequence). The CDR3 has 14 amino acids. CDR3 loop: CASSSGGSRETQYF. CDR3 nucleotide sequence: TGTGCCAGCAGTTCCGGGGGTAGCAGAGAGACCCAGTACTTC. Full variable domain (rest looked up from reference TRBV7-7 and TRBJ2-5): GAGVSQSPRYKVTKRGQDVTLRCDPISSHATLYWYQQALGQGPEFLTYFNYEAQPDKSGLPSDRFSAERPEGSISTLTIQRTEQRDSAMYRCASSSGGSRETQYFGPGTRLLVL.

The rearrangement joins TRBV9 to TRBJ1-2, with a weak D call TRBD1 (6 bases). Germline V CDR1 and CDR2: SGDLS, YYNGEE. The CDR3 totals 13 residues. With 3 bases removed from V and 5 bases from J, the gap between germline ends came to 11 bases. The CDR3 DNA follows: TGTGCCAGCAGCGCGCGGACAGCGTATGGCTACACCTTC. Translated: CASSARTAYGYTF.

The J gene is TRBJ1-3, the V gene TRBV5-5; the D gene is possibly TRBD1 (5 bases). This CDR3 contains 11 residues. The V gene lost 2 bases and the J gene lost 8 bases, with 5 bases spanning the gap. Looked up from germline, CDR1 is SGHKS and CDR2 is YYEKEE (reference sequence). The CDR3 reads CASSFRDTIYF. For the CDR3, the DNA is TGTGCCAGCAGCTTCAGGGACACCATATATTTT.

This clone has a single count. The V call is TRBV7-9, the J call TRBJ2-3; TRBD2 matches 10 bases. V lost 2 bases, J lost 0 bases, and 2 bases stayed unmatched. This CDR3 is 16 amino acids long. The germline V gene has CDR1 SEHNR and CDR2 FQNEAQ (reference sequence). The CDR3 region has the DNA TGTGCCAGCAGCTTACGACTAGCGGGTAGCACAGATACGCAGTATTTT. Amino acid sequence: CASSLRLAGSTDTQYF.

The CDR3 protein is CASSPQGSGTYNEQFF. CDR3 DNA: TGTGCCAGCAGCCCCCAAGGTAGCGGCACCTACAATGAGCAGTTCTTC. The chain joins TRBV9 to TRBJ2-1; TRBD2 is a possible D gene (6 bases). Deletions cut 4 bases from V and 2 bases from J, with 16 bases between. There are 16 residues in the CDR3. Germline CDR1 and CDR2: SGDLS and YYNGEE.

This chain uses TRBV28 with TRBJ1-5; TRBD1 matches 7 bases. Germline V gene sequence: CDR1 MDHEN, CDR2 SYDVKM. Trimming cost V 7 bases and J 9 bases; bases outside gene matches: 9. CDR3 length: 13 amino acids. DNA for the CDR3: TGTGCCAGCAACAACCCGACAGGGCGGCCCCAGCATTTT. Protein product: CASNNPTGRPQHF.

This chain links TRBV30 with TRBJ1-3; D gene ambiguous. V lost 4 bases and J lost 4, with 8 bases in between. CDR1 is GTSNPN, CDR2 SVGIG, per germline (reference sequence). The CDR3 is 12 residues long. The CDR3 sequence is CAWKFRGNTIYF. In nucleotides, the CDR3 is TGTGCCTGGAAATTTCGGGGAAACACCATATATTTT.

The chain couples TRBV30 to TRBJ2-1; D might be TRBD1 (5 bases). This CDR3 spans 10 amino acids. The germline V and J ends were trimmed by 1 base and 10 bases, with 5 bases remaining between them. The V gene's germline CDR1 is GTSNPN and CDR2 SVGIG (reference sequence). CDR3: CAWSGQEQFF. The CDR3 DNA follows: TGTGCCTGGAGTGGACAGGAGCAGTTCTTC.

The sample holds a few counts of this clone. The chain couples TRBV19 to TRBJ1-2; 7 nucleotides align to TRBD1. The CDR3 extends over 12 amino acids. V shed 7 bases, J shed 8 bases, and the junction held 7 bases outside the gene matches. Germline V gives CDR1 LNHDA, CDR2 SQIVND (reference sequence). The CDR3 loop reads CASKEGAEGYTF. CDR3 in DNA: TGTGCCAGTAAGGAGGGGGCGGAGGGCTACACCTTC.

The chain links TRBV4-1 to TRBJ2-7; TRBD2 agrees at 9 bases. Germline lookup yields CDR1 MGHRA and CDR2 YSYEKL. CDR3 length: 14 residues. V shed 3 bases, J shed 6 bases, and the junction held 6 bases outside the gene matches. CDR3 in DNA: TGCGCCAGCAGCCACAGTCTAGCGGGACTCGAGCAGTACTTC. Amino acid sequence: CASSHSLAGLEQYF.

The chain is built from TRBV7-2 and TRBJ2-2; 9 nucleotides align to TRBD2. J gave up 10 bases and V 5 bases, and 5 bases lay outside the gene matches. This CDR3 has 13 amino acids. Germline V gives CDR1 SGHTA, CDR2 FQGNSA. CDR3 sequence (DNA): TGTGCCAGCAGCATCCTAGCGGGGTCGGAGCTGTTTTTT. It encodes CASSILAGSELFF.

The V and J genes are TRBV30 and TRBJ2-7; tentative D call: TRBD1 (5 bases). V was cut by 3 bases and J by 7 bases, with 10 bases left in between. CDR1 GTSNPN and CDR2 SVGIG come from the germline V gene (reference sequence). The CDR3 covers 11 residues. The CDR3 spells CAWSQGREQYF. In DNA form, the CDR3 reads TGTGCCTGGAGCCAGGGTCGGGAGCAGTACTTC.

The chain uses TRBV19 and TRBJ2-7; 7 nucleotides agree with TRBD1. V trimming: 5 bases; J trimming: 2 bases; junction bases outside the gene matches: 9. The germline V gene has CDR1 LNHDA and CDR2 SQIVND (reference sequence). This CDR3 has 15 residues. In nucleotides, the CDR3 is TGTGCCAGTAGTGACAGGGACAGCCTGCCCTACGAGCAGTACTTC. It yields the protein CASSDRDSLPYEQYF.

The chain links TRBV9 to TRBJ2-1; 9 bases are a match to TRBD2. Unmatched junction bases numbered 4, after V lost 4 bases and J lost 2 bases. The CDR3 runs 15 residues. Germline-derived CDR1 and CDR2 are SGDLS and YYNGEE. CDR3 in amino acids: CASSPPSGTYNEQFF. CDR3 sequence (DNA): TGTGCCAGCAGCCCGCCTAGCGGGACCTACAATGAGCAGTTCTTC. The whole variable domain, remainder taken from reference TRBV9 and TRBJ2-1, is DSGVTQTPKHLITATGQRVTLRCSPRSGDLSVYWYQQSLDQGLQFLIQYYNGEERAKGNILERFSAQQFPDLHSELNLSSLELGDSALYFCASSPPSGTYNEQFFGPGTRLTVL.

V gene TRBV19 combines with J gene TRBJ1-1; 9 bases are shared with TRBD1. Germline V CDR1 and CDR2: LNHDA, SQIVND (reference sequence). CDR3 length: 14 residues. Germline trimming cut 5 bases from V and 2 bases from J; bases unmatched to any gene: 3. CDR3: CASSLQGANTEAFF. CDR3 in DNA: TGTGCCAGTAGTTTACAGGGGGCCAACACTGAAGCTTTCTTT.

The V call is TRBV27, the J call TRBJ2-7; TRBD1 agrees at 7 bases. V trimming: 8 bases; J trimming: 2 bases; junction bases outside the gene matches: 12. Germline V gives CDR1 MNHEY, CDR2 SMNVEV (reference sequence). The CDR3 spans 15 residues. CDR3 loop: CASWTGILSAYEQYF. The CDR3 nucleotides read TGTGCCAGCTGGACAGGTATTCTATCGGCCTACGAGCAGTACTTC.

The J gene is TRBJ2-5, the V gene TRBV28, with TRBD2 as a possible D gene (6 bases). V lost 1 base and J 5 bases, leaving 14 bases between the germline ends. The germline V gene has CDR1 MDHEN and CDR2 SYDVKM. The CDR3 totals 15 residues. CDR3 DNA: TGTGCCAGCAGTTTATATCGGGAGAGGAGTGAGACCCAGTACTTC. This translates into CASSLYRERSETQYF.

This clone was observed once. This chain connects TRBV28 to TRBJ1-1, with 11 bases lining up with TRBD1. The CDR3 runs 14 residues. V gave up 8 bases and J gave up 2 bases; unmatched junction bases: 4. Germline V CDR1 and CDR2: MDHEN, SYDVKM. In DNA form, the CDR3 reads TGTGCCAGCCAGGACAGGGGGCTCAACACTGAAGCTTTCTTT. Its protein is CASQDRGLNTEAFF. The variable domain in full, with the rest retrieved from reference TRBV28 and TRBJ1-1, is DVKVTQSSRYLVKRTGEKVFLECVQDMDHENMFWYRQDPGLGLRLIYFSYDVKMKEKGDIPEGYSVSREKKERFSLILESASTNQTSMYLCASQDRGLNTEAFFGQGTRLTVV.

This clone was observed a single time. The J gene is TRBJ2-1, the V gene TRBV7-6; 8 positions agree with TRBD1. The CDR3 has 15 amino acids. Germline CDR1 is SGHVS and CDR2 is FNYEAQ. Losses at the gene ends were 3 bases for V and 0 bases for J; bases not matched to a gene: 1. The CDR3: CASSLGQASYNEQFF. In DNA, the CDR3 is TGTGCCAGCAGCTTGGGACAGGCCTCCTACAATGAGCAGTTCTTC.

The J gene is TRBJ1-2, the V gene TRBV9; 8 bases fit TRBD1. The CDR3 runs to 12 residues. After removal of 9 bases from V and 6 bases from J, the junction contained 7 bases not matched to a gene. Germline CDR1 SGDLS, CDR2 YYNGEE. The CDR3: CATHDRGHGYTF. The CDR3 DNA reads TGTGCCACCCACGACAGGGGACATGGCTACACCTTC.